This entry concerns a single T cell receptor (beta chain). Its cognate antigen is unknown. The data derive from a study of T cells in localized non-small cell lung cancer. Study outcomes and limitations: Appearing in adjacent lung were a median around 60 of the top 100 tumor clones.

The CDR3 length is 11 residues. In germline, CDR1 is GTSNPN, CDR2 SVGIG (reference sequence). V dropped 5 bases and J dropped 0 bases, with 2 bases sitting between them. Produced via immunoSEQ multiplex PCR; TCRdb's table is partial and in-frame only. The table records around 34,000 clones, roughly 93% of them present only once. This specimen consisted of peripheral blood, obtained before any cancer treatment. The chain combines TRBV30 with TRBJ2-4; D not resolved. This TCR was recovered from a female donor at least 60 years old with stage I lung adenocarcinoma. DNA of the CDR3: TGTGCCTGGTTAGCCAAAAACATTCAGTACTTC. Translation: CAWLAKNIQYF. Variable domain in full (rest from reference TRBV30 and TRBJ2-4): SQTIHQWPATLVQPVGSPLSLECTVEGTSNPNLYWYRQAAGRGLQLLFYSVGIGQISSEVPQNLSASRPQDRQFILSSKKLLLSDSGFYLCAWLAKNIQYFGAGTRLSVL.